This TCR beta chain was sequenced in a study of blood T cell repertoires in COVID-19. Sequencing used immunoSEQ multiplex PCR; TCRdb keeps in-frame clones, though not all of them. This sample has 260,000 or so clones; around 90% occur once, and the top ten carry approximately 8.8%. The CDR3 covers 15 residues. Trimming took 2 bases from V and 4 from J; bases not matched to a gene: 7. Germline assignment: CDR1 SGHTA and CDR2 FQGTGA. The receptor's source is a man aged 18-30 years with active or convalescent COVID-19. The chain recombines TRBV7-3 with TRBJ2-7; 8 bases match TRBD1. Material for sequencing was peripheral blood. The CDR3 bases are TGTGCCAGCAGCTTATACGCAGGGGGCAAGTACGAGCAGTACTTC. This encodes CASSLYAGGKYEQYF.